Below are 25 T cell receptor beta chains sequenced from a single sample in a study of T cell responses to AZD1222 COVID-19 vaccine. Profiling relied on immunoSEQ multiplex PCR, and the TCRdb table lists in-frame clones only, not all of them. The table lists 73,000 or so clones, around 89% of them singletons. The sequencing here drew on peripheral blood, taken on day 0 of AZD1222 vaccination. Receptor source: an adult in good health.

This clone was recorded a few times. The CDR3 sequence is CASSQENAGSNEQFF. In nucleotides, the CDR3 is TGCGCCAGCAGCCAAGAGAATGCAGGGAGCAATGAGCAGTTCTTC. The chain employs TRBV4-3 and TRBJ2-1, with D possibly called TRBD1 or TRBD2 (5 bases each). V was cut by 0 bases and J by 6 bases, with 12 bases left in between. CDR1 and CDR2 (germline): LGHNA, YSLEER. The CDR3 covers 15 residues.

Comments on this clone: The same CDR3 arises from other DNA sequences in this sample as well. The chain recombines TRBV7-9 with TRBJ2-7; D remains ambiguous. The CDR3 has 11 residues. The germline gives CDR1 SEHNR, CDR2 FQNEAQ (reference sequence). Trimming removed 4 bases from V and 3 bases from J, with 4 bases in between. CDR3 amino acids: CASSSYYEQYF. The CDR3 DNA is TGTGCCAGCAGCTCCTACTACGAGCAGTACTTC.

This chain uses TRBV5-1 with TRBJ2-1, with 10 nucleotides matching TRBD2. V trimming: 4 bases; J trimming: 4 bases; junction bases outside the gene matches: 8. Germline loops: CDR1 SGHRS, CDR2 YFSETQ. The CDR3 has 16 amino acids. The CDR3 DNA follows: TGCGCCAGCAGCCGGGTAGCGGGAGGCCGGTACAATGAGCAGTTCTTC. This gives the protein CASSRVAGGRYNEQFF.

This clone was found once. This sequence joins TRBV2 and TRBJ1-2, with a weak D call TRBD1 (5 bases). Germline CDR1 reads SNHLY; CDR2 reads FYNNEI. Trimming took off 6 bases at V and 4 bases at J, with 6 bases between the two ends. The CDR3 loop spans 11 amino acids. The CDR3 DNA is TGTGCCAGCAGCACAGGCTATGGCTACACCTTC. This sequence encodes CASSTGYGYTF.

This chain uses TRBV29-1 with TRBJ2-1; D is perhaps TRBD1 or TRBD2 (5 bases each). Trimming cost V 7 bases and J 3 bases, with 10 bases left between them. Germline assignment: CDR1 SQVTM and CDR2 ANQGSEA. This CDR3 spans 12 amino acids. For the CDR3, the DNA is TGCAGCGCCATGAGGGGCTACAATGAGCAGTTCTTC. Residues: CSAMRGYNEQFF.

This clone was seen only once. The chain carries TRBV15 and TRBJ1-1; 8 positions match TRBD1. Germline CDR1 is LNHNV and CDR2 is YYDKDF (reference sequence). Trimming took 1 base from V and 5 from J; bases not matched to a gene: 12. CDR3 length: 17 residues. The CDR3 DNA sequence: TGTGCCACCAGCAGAGTAGAGACAGGGGTTTGGAATACTGAAGCTTTCTTT. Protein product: CATSRVETGVWNTEAFF.

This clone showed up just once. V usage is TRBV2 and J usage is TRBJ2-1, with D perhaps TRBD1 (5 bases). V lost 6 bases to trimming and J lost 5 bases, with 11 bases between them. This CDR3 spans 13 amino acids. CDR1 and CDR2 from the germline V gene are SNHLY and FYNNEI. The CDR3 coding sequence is TGTGCCAGCAGCACGACAGCAAACAATGAGCAGTTCTTC. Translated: CASSTTANNEQFF.

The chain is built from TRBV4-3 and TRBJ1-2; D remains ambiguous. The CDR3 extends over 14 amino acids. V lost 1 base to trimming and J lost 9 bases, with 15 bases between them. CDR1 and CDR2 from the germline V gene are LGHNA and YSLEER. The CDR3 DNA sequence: TGCGCCAGCAGCCAAGGGGTGGGTCCAGACAGCTACACCTTC. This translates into CASSQGVGPDSYTF.

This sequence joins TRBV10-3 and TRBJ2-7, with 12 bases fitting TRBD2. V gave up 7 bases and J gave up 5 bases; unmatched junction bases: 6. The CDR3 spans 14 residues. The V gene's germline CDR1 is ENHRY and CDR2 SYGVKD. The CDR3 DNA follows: TGTGCCATCAAACGACTAGCGGGAGAAAACGAGCAGTACTTC. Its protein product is CAIKRLAGENEQYF.

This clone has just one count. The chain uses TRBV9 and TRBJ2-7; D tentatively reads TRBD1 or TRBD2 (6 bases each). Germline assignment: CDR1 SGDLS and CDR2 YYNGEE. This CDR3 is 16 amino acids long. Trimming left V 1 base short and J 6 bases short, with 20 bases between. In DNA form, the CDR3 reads TGTGCCAGCAGCGTAACTCGGGGGCTAGCCTCATCCGAGCAGTACTTC. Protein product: CASSVTRGLASSEQYF.

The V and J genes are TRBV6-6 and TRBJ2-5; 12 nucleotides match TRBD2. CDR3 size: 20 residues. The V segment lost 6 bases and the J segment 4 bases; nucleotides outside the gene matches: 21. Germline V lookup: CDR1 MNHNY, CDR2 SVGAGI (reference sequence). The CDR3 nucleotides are TGTGCCAGCAGCCGAGGACAGGGCTCTAGCGGGAGGGCCGATAGAGAGACCCAGTACTTC. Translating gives CASSRGQGSSGRADRETQYF.

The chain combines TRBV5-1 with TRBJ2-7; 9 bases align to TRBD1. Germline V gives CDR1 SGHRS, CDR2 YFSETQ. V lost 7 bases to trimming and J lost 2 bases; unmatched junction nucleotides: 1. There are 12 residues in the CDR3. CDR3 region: CASGDRAYEQYF. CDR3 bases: TGCGCCAGCGGGGACAGGGCCTACGAGCAGTACTTC. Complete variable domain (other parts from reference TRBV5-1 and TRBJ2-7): KAGVTQTPRYLIKTRGQQVTLSCSPISGHRSVSWYQQTPGQGLQFLFEYFSETQRNKGNFPGRFSGRQFSNSRSEMNVSTLELGDSALYLCASGDRAYEQYFGPGTRLTVT.

In DNA form, the CDR3 reads TGTGCCAGTAGTACGAGACAGGGACAAGTCTCACCCCTCCACTTT. The encoded protein is CASSTRQGQVSPLHF. The chain carries TRBV19 and TRBJ1-6; 7 bases agree with TRBD1. Trimming cost V 4 bases and J 10 bases; bases outside gene matches: 10. The CDR3 runs 15 residues. Germline V gene lookup returns CDR1 LNHDA and CDR2 SQIVND (reference sequence).

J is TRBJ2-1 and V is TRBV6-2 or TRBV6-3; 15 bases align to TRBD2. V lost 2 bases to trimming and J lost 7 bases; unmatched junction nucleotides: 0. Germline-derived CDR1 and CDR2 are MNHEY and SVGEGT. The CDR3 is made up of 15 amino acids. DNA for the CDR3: TGTGCCAGCAGTTACGGGACTAGCGGGGGGAATGAGCAGTTCTTC. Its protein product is CASSYGTSGGNEQFF.

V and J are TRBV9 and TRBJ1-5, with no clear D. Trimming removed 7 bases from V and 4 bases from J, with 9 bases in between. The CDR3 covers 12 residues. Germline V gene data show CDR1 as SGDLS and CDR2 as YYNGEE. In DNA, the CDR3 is TGTGCCAGCGGGGTAGGAAATCAGCCCCAGCATTTT. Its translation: CASGVGNQPQHF.

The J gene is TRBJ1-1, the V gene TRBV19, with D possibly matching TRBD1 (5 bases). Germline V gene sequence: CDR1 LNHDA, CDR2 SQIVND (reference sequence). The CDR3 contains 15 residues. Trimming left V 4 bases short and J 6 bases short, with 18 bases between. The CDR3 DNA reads TGTGCCAGTAGTACACAGGCTCTGCGTTCGGCTGAAGCTTTCTTT. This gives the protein CASSTQALRSAEAFF.

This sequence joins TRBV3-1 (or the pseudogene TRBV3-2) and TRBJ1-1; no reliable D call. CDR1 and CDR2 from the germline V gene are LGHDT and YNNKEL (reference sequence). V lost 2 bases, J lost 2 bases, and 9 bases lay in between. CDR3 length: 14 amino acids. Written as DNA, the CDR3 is TGTGCCAGCAGCCAACAAGGTTTCAACACTGAAGCTTTCTTT. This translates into CASSQQGFNTEAFF.

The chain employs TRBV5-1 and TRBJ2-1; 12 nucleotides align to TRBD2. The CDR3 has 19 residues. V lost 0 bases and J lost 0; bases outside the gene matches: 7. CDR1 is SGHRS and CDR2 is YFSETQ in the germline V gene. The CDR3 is CASSLGTSGIPSSYNEQFF. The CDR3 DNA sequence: TGCGCCAGCAGCTTGGGGACTAGCGGGATCCCGAGCTCCTACAATGAGCAGTTCTTC.

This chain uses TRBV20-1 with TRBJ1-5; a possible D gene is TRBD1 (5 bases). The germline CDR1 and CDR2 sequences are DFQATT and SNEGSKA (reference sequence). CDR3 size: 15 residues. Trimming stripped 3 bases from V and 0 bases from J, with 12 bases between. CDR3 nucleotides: TGCAGTGCTAGTAGACAGCCATATAGCAATCAGCCCCAGCATTTT. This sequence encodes CSASRQPYSNQPQHF.

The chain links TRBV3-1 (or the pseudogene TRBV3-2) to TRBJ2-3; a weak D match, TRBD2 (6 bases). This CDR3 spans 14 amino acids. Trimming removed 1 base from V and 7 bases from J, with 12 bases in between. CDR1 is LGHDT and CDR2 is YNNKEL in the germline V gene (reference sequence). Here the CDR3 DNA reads TGTGCCAGCAGCCAAGGAGGGGCGGGGAATACGCAGTATTTT. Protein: CASSQGGAGNTQYF.

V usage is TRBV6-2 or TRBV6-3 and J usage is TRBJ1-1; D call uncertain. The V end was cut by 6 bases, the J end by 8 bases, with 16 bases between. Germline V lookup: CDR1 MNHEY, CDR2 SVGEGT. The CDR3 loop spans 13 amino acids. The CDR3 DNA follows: TGTGCCAGCAGCCCCCTTACCGTTAAGGAAGCTTTCTTT. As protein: CASSPLTVKEAFF.

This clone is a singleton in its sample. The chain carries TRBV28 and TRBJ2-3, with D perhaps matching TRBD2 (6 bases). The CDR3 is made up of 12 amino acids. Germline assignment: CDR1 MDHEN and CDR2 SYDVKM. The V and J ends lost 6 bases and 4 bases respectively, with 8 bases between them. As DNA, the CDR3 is TGTGCCAGCAGGGAGGGCGCAGATACGCAGTATTTT. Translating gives CASREGADTQYF.

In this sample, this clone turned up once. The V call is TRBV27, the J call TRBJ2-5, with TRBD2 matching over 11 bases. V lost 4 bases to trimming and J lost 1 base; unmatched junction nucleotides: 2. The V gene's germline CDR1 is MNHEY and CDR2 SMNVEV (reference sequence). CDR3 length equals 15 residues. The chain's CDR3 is CASSYGTSGQETQYF. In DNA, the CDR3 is TGTGCCAGCAGTTACGGGACTAGCGGCCAAGAGACCCAGTACTTC.

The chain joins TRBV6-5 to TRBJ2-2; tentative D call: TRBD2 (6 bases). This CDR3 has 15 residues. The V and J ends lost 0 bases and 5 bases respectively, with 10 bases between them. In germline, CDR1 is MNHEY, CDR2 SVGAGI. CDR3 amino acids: CASSYSPGRTGELFF. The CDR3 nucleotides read TGTGCCAGCAGTTACTCGCCGGGGAGGACCGGGGAGCTGTTTTTT.

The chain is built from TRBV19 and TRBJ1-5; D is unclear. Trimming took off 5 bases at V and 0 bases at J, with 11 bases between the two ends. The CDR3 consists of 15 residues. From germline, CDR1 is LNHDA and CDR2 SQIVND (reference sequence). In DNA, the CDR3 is TGTGCCAGTAGTCCGAGGACGGATAGCAATCAGCCCCAGCATTTT. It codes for CASSPRTDSNQPQHF. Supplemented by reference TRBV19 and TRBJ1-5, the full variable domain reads DGGITQSPKYLFRKEGQNVTLSCEQNLNHDAMYWYRQDPGQGLRLIYYSQIVNDFQKGDIAEGYSVSREKKESFPLTVTSAQKNPTAFYLCASSPRTDSNQPQHFGDGTRLSIL.